Listed below are T cell receptor beta chains from one sample, sequenced in a study of cytomegalovirus exposure and HLA in healthy donors. Method: immunoSEQ multiplex PCR; TCRdb's copy keeps in-frame clones and lacks some. Of about 150,000 clones in the sample, roughly 10% were seen once. The source material was PBMCs. The receptor source for this set is a man between 45 and 60 years old in good health and CMV-seronegative. CDR3s include the opening cysteine and the closing phenylalanine or tryptophan. D genes are given only for firm matches. Part of the rows lack a size; the others show once, few, many or a class for expanded clones.

J gene | V gene | clone size | D gene | CDR3 protein | CDR3 DNA
TRBJ2-2 | TRBV5-1 | few | . | CASSPGTYDTGELFF | TGCGCCAGCAGCCCCGGGACATACGATACCGGGGAGCTGTTTTTT
TRBJ2-2 | TRBV5-4 | few | TRBD1 | CASSQRTGSPGELFF | TGTGCCAGCAGCCAGCGGACAGGGTCTCCCGGGGAGCTGTTTTTT
TRBJ1-2 | TRBV29-1 | few | . | CSVGRGYGYTF | TGCAGCGTTGGTCGGGGTTACGGCTACACCTTC
TRBJ1-4 | TRBV2 | few | TRBD1 | CASCHPGTGNEKLFF | TGTGCCAGCTGTCACCCCGGGACAGGAAATGAAAAACTGTTTTTT
TRBJ2-7 | TRBV30 | . | TRBD1 | CAWSDIRDRGSYEQYF | TGTGCCTGGAGTGACATCCGAGACAGGGGCTCCTACGAGCAGTACTTC
TRBJ2-1 | TRBV30 | . | TRBD2 | CAWRGPASGPETLSYNEQFF | TGTGCCTGGAGGGGACCGGCTAGCGGGCCCGAAACCCTATCCTACAATGAGCAGTTCTTC
TRBJ2-7 | TRBV29-1 | few | TRBD1 | CSVEDRRSYEQYF | TGCAGCGTTGAGGACAGGCGTTCCTACGAGCAGTACTTC
TRBJ1-2 | TRBV6-5 | few | . | CASSSPGGEGYGYTF | TGTGCCAGCAGTTCCCCCGGGGGTGAGGGGTATGGCTACACCTTC
TRBJ2-3 | TRBV9 | . | TRBD2 | CASSARGGVSDTQYF | TGTGCCAGCAGCGCCCGCGGGGGGGTTTCAGATACGCAGTATTTT
TRBJ2-5 | TRBV7-9 | . | TRBD2 | CASSSAGGPQETQYF | TGTGCCAGCAGCTCGGCGGGGGGACCCCAAGAGACCCAGTACTTC
TRBJ1-2 | TRBV7-9 | few | . | CASSLDGARGYGYTF | TGTGCCAGCAGCTTAGACGGAGCGAGAGGGTATGGCTACACCTTC
TRBJ2-7 | TRBV4-1 | few | . | CASSQEISEAYEQYF | TGCGCCAGCAGCCAAGAAATTAGCGAGGCCTACGAGCAGTACTTC
TRBJ2-7 | TRBV9 | . | TRBD2 | CASSAGTSGGAPDHEQYF | TGTGCCAGCAGCGCTGGGACTAGCGGGGGGGCCCCGGACCACGAGCAGTACTTC
TRBJ1-4 | TRBV5-1 | . | TRBD1 | CASSTTGGDEKLFF | TGCGCCAGCAGCACGACAGGGGGCGACGAAAAACTGTTTTTT
TRBJ2-1 | TRBV5-6 | few | TRBD2 | CASSLRTSGGTEQFF | TGTGCCAGCAGCTTGAGGACTAGCGGGGGGACTGAGCAGTTCTTC
TRBJ2-7 | TRBV29-1 | few | TRBD2 | CSVNGLAGDTSPYEQYF | TGCAGCGTTAATGGACTAGCGGGAGATACTTCGCCCTACGAGCAGTACTTC
TRBJ2-3 | TRBV4-2 | few | TRBD2 | CASSQGTSGNSDTQYF | TGTGCCAGCAGCCAAGGGACTAGCGGAAATTCAGATACGCAGTATTTT
TRBJ2-1 | TRBV9 | few | . | CASSVGGGPGYNEQFF | TGTGCCAGCAGCGTAGGAGGAGGGCCGGGCTACAATGAGCAGTTCTTC
TRBJ1-1 | TRBV11-2 | . | . | CASSLEPGLKGRAFF | TGTGCCAGCAGCTTAGAGCCAGGTCTGAAAGGTAGGGCTTTCTTT
TRBJ2-7 | TRBV6-1 | few | . | CASSFDRYSYEQYF | TGTGCCAGCAGCTTTGACAGGTACTCCTACGAGCAGTACTTC